Each of the 24 T cell receptor beta chains below was sequenced from the same sample in a study of naive and memory T cell subsets. Broader study findings: Especially in CD8 cells, naive repertoires contained a few larger clonotypes, possibly CD45RA-re-expressing memory cells.

Their specific antigens are unknown. Two oligonucleotides, mixed equimolar, formed the beta constant-region primer covering TRBC1 and TRBC2. Ligated cDNA was amplified by four rounds of PCR with nested alpha and beta constant-region primers and SP2. TCRdb fed the UMI-ligation and nested PCR reads into MiXCR, producing one record per CDR3 protein. The sample has about 99,000 distinct CDR3 sequences; 14% are singletons. Specimen: naive CD8+ T cells from blood. These receptors were taken from a human donor in good health.

This sequence joins TRBV11-3 and TRBJ1-1; D remains ambiguous. This CDR3 region has 14 residues. Trimming removed 3 bases from V and 0 bases from J, with 8 bases in between. Germline CDR1 and CDR2: SGHNT and YENEEA. CDR3 sequence: CASSFTDMNTEAFF. CDR3 nucleotides: TGTGCCAGCAGCTTCACAGACATGAACACTGAAGCTTTCTTT.

The rearrangement joins TRBV27 to TRBJ1-2; D unclear. Germline-derived CDR1 and CDR2 are MNHEY and SMNVEV (reference sequence). Between the trimmed V and J ends, which lost 8 bases and 4 bases, there was a span of 14 bases. The CDR3 is made up of 13 amino acids. The CDR3 DNA follows: TGTGCCAGCTCTAGAGGAGGCGTCTATGGCTACACCTTC. Translated: CASSRGGVYGYTF.

This clonotype was detected ten times or more. The chain couples TRBV6-6 to TRBJ2-7; D may be TRBD1 (6 bases). Trimming cost V 8 bases and J 1 base, with 9 bases left between them. Looked up from germline, CDR1 is MNHNY and CDR2 is SVGAGI (reference sequence). The CDR3 sequence is 12 residues long. The CDR3 protein is CASEGQSYEQYF. CDR3 sequence (DNA): TGTGCCAGCGAAGGACAGTCCTACGAGCAGTACTTC.

The gene calls are TRBV6-2 or TRBV6-3 and TRBJ1-3, with D hard to call. The CDR3 spans 14 residues. Per the germline V gene, CDR1 is MNHEY and CDR2 is SVGEGT. Trimming left V 0 bases short and J 4 bases short, with 7 bases between. CDR3 coding DNA: TGTGCCAGCAGTTACTCGAATATCGGAAACACCATATATTTT. Residues: CASSYSNIGNTIYF.

This clonotype was counted only a few times. The rearrangement uses TRBV7-3 and TRBJ2-5, with D tentatively TRBD2 (6 bases). Germline assignment: CDR1 SGHTA and CDR2 FQGTGA. The V and J ends lost 1 base and 4 bases respectively, with 7 bases between them. The CDR3 runs 13 residues. CDR3 loop: CASSLMGGETQYF. CDR3 nucleotide sequence: TGTGCCAGCAGCTTAATGGGGGGAGAGACCCAGTACTTC. Using reference TRBV7-3 and TRBJ2-5 for the parts outside the CDR3, the full variable domain is GAGVSQTPSNKVTEKGKYVELRCDPISGHTALYWYRQSLGQGPEFLIYFQGTGAADDSGLPNDRFFAVRPEGSVSTLKIQRTERGDSAVYLCASSLMGGETQYFGPGTRLLVL.

This clonotype was recorded at least ten times. V gene TRBV20-1 combines with J gene TRBJ1-5; 9 nucleotides match TRBD1. Germline values: CDR1 DFQATT, CDR2 SNEGSKA (reference sequence). The CDR3 totals 13 residues. The ends lost 5 bases at V and 10 bases at J; junction bases unmatched: 9. CDR3 protein: CSAGGDRDEPQHF. CDR3 nucleotide sequence: TGCAGTGCTGGGGGGGACAGGGATGAACCCCAGCATTTT.

J is TRBJ2-7 and V is TRBV12-3 or TRBV12-4; no definite D call. The ends were cut back, 4 bases at V and 9 bases at J, with 10 bases in the middle. This CDR3 contains 11 residues. In DNA, the CDR3 is TGTGCCAGCAGTTCCTCGTTCGTGCAGTACTTC. It codes for CASSSSFVQYF.

The CDR3 region is CASSQVGKTGELFF. CDR3 bases: TGTGCCAGCAGTCAAGTCGGGAAAACCGGGGAGCTGTTTTTT. The chain is built from TRBV7-9 and TRBJ2-2, with D perhaps matching TRBD2 (5 bases). V was trimmed by 6 bases and J by 5 bases, leaving 13 bases between them. Germline V gives CDR1 SEHNR, CDR2 FQNEAQ (reference sequence). There are 14 residues in the CDR3.

This clonotype was counted many times. The chain is built from TRBV10-3 and TRBJ1-2; 7 positions match TRBD1. The V gene's germline CDR1 is ENHRY and CDR2 SYGVKD. The CDR3 contains 18 residues. J gave up 4 bases and V 10 bases, and 24 bases lay outside the gene matches. CDR3 loop: CATTPGQPQTDSPYGYTF. The CDR3 DNA sequence: TGTGCCACAACTCCGGGACAGCCCCAAACTGACAGCCCCTATGGCTACACCTTC.

The gene calls are TRBV2 and TRBJ2-7, with a tentative D call TRBD2 (6 bases). From germline, CDR1 is SNHLY and CDR2 FYNNEI. The CDR3 has 16 residues. Trimming removed 1 base from V and 1 base from J, with 14 bases in between. CDR3 bases: TGTGCCAGCAGTGAAGAAGGTGCAGGGAGGTCCTACGAGCAGTACTTC. Translated, it gives CASSEEGAGRSYEQYF. Full variable domain (rest looked up from reference TRBV2 and TRBJ2-7): EPEVTQTPSHQVTQMGQEVILRCVPISNHLYFYWYRQILGQKVEFLVSFYNNEISEKSEIFDDQFSVERPDGSNFTLKIRSTKLEDSAMYFCASSEEGAGRSYEQYFGPGTRLTVT.

The chain combines TRBV10-3 with TRBJ2-5; D unclear. The CDR3 totals 12 residues. V was trimmed by 0 bases and J by 5 bases, leaving 4 bases between them. Germline V gene sequence: CDR1 ENHRY, CDR2 SYGVKD. CDR3 coding DNA: TGTGCCATCAGTGAGTCGAGGGAGACCCAGTACTTC. This gives the protein CAISESRETQYF.

This clonotype turned up a few times. The chain couples TRBV7-9 to TRBJ1-2; D not certain. Trimming cost V 0 bases and J 8 bases, with 10 bases left between them. Per the germline V gene, CDR1 is SEHNR and CDR2 is FQNEAQ (reference sequence). The CDR3 sequence is 13 residues long. The CDR3 reads CASSLARVEGYTF. The CDR3 DNA reads as TGTGCCAGCAGCTTAGCACGCGTTGAGGGCTACACCTTC.

This clonotype was seen more than once but under ten times. This chain connects TRBV7-9 to TRBJ2-1; no clear D. The CDR3 sequence is 16 residues long. The germline V gene encodes CDR1 SEHNR and CDR2 FQNEAQ (reference sequence). V was clipped by 4 bases and J by 3 bases, with 16 bases between them. The CDR3 DNA sequence: TGTGCCAGCAGCTCCCCCGGTTGGGCCAGCTACAATGAGCAGTTCTTC. It encodes CASSSPGWASYNEQFF.

This clonotype was recorded a few times. The chain couples TRBV3-1 to TRBJ1-1; 7 bases are shared with TRBD1. Trimming took 0 bases from V and 7 from J; bases not matched to a gene: 8. The germline gives CDR1 LGHDT, CDR2 YNNKEL (reference sequence). The CDR3 is 15 residues long. Here the CDR3 DNA reads TGTGCCAGCAGCCAAGATTGGAGGGGGCGCTTTGAAGCTTTCTTT. Amino acids: CASSQDWRGRFEAFF.

The CDR3 nucleotides read TGTGCCAGCAGCCAAGATCAGAACCCCTACGAGCAGTACTTC. This codes for CASSQDQNPYEQYF. The chain combines TRBV4-2 with TRBJ2-7; D is unclear. Germline CDR1 reads LGHNA; CDR2 reads YNFKEQ. This CDR3 region has 14 residues. V lost 0 bases to trimming and J lost 2 bases, with 8 bases between them.

By share of the sample, this clonotype is medium-sized. This chain links TRBV29-1 with TRBJ1-1; D may be TRBD1 (5 bases). The germline V and J ends were trimmed by 5 bases and 11 bases, with 15 bases remaining between them. This CDR3 spans 11 amino acids. Germline CDR1 reads SQVTM; CDR2 reads ANQGSEA. The CDR3 sequence: CSVPGFGGAFF. For the CDR3, the DNA is TGCAGCGTTCCAGGATTTGGGGGGGCTTTCTTT.

The genes are TRBV7-9 and TRBJ2-3, with 7 bases fitting TRBD2. Germline lookup yields CDR1 SEHNR and CDR2 FQNEAQ (reference sequence). The CDR3 is 14 amino acids. V lost 5 bases to trimming and J lost 5 bases; unmatched junction nucleotides: 7. CDR3 residues: CASSPRGGRDTQYF. The CDR3 coding sequence is TGTGCCAGCAGCCCCCGGGGAGGGCGAGATACGCAGTATTTT.

The CDR3 reads CASSFGFQGTEAFF. The CDR3 coding sequence is TGTGCCAGCAGCTTTGGGTTTCAAGGGACTGAAGCTTTCTTT. The rearrangement uses TRBV7-9 and TRBJ1-1; D unresolved. Germline CDR1 and CDR2: SEHNR and FQNEAQ (reference sequence). CDR3 length equals 14 residues. Trimming stripped 3 bases from V and 5 bases from J, with 13 bases between. The whole variable domain, remainder taken from reference TRBV7-9 and TRBJ1-1, is DTGVSQNPRHKITKRGQNVTFRCDPISEHNRLYWYRQTLGQGPEFLTYFQNEAQLEKSRLLSDRFSAERPKGSFSTLEIQRTEQGDSAMYLCASSFGFQGTEAFFGQGTRLTVV.

This clonotype occurred a few times. The chain couples TRBV3-1 to TRBJ2-1, with 14 bases that match TRBD2. Germline values: CDR1 LGHDT, CDR2 YNNKEL (reference sequence). The CDR3 runs to 14 residues. With V trimmed by 1 base and J by 15 bases, 5 bases remained unmatched. The CDR3 DNA is TGTGCCAGCAGCCAAGGACTAGCGGGGGGGTCTTTGTTCTTC. Translating gives CASSQGLAGGSLFF.

CDR3 in DNA: TGTGCCAGTCGGGATTTAGCGGGAGGTTACAATGAGCAGTTCTTC. Its translation: CASRDLAGGYNEQFF. The rearrangement links TRBV19 to TRBJ2-1, with 10 positions matching TRBD2. V dropped 8 bases and J dropped 4; count of bases not matched to a gene: 8. The CDR3 spans 15 residues. Germline CDR1 reads LNHDA; CDR2 reads SQIVND (reference sequence).

The chain has TRBV29-1 and TRBJ2-5; unclear D gene. V was clipped by 4 bases and J by 0 bases, with 12 bases between them. Germline loops: CDR1 SQVTM, CDR2 ANQGSEA. The CDR3 runs 14 residues. The CDR3 protein is CSVARLEYQETQYF. The CDR3 coding sequence is TGCAGCGTTGCCCGACTGGAGTACCAAGAGACCCAGTACTTC.

The table lists this clonotype with many counts. V usage is TRBV27 and J usage is TRBJ1-2; D might be TRBD1 (5 bases). The germline gives CDR1 MNHEY, CDR2 SMNVEV (reference sequence). The length of the CDR3 is 14 residues. Trimming stripped 3 bases from V and 2 bases from J, with 10 bases between. The CDR3, as DNA: TGTGCCAGCAGTTTCGGTGGGGGGAACTATGGCTACACCTTC. It encodes CASSFGGGNYGYTF.

This clonotype was found many times. The chain carries TRBV12-3 or TRBV12-4 and TRBJ1-2; D gene unclear. CDR3 size: 12 residues. Trimming shortened V by 1 base and J by 12 bases, and 12 bases separated the two germline ends. The CDR3 here is CASSLGYSGDTF. The CDR3 DNA reads as TGTGCCAGCAGTTTAGGTTACAGTGGGGACACCTTC.

This clonotype was seen a few times. The gene calls are TRBV10-3 and TRBJ1-1, with TRBD1 matching over 7 bases. Trimming cost V 3 bases and J 1 base; bases outside gene matches: 5. The germline V gene has CDR1 ENHRY and CDR2 SYGVKD. The CDR3 is 15 amino acids. The CDR3 spells CAISENPGGNTEAFF. For the CDR3, the DNA is TGTGCCATCAGTGAAAATCCAGGGGGGAACACTGAAGCTTTCTTT.